The clone carrying this T cell receptor (beta chain) was observed a few times. The antigen remains unidentified. The sample originates from a study of beta chain features in type 1 diabetes. Findings and caveats of the study: VDJ junctions sequenced from type 1 diabetes patients showed fewer insertions and more deletions.

With 5 bases removed from V and 3 bases from J, the gap between germline ends came to 18 bases. The CDR3 runs 16 residues. Germline CDR1 SGDLS, CDR2 YYNGEE. All of the isolated RNA was reverse transcribed, so expressed TCRB transcripts were sequenced. The study sequenced naive, central memory and regulatory T cell samples to an average of roughly 4 million reads. Produced via immunoSEQ multiplex PCR; TCRdb's table is partial and in-frame only. The sample includes around 350,000 clones, over 10% of them seen just once. The sequence was collected from a man aged 18 to 29 in good health. The V and J genes are TRBV9 and TRBJ1-3, with a possible D match to TRBD1 (5 bases). The sample was naive CD4+ T cells from blood. The CDR3 DNA reads TGTGCCAGCAGGCCCCCCGGCGGGGGTGGTGGAAACACCATATATTTT. It codes for CASRPPGGGGGNTIYF. Full variable domain (missing parts from reference TRBV9 and TRBJ1-3): DSGVTQTPKHLITATGQRVTLRCSPRSGDLSVYWYQQSLDQGLQFLIQYYNGEERAKGNILERFSAQQFPDLHSELNLSSLELGDSALYFCASRPPGGGGGNTIYFGEGSWLTVV.